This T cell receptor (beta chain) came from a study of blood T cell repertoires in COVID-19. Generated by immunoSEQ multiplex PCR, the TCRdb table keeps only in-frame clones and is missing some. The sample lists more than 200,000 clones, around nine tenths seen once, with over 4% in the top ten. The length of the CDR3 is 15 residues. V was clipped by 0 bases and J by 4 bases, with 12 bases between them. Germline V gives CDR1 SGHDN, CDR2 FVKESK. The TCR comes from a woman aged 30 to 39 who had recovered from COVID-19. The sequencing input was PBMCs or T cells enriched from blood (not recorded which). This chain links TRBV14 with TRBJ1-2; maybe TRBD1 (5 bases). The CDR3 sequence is CASSQDARAPYGYTF. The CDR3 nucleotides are TGTGCCAGCAGCCAAGATGCCAGGGCTCCCTATGGCTACACCTTC.